This record concerns one T cell receptor (beta chain) sequence. Its antigen is not identified. This entry belongs to a study of CD8 T cells in ankylosing spondylitis. Study findings and constraints: The study identified a TCR beta motif of about eight highly homologous variants that appeared characteristic of ankylosing spondylitis blood.

In TCRdb, the 5' RACE reads were re-called with MiXCR into one record per CDR3 protein. This table holds hundreds of thousands of distinct CDR3 sequences, about a sixth found once. Germline V gives CDR1 SGHAT, CDR2 FQNNGV. Trimming removed 6 bases from V and 0 bases from J, with 12 bases in between. The CDR3 loop spans 15 amino acids. The chain combines TRBV11-2 with TRBJ2-1, with D uncertain. This clonotype was sampled from a male donor with ankylosing spondylitis. The source material was blood, either unsorted or a sorted T cell fraction (not recorded which). CDR3 region: CASSMDGSSYNEQFF. DNA of the CDR3: TGTGCCAGCAGTATGGACGGAAGCTCCTACAATGAGCAGTTCTTC.